Shown below are 20 T cell receptor beta chains from a single sample sequenced in a study of cytomegalovirus exposure and HLA in healthy donors. The PCR made use of 60 Vbeta and 13 Jbeta primers. Some clones are missing from TCRdb's copy, which holds only in-frame ones; the method was immunoSEQ multiplex PCR. Among under 250,000 clones listed, roughly 84% were seen once. The sample taken for sequencing was PBMCs. These receptors originate from a boy aged 2-9 years in good health and CMV-seronegative.

The chain has TRBV19 and TRBJ2-7, with 13 bases aligning to TRBD2. The CDR3 has 14 residues. Per germline, CDR1 LNHDA and CDR2 SQIVND (reference sequence). V lost 6 bases and J lost 4; bases outside the gene matches: 3. CDR3 nucleotides: TGTGCCAGTAGCCCGGGACTAGCGGGATACGAGCAGTACTTC. It specifies CASSPGLAGYEQYF.

V usage is TRBV27 and J usage is TRBJ2-3, with 7 bases aligning to TRBD1. Losses at the gene ends were 6 bases for V and 2 bases for J; bases not matched to a gene: 8. Looked up from germline, CDR1 is MNHEY and CDR2 is SMNVEV (reference sequence). The CDR3 contains 15 residues. CDR3 DNA sequence: TGTGCCAGCAGGCCTTACAGGGGCCACACAGATACGCAGTATTTT. Protein: CASRPYRGHTDTQYF.

The chain combines TRBV5-1 with TRBJ2-5, with TRBD2 matching over 7 bases. Germline V gene data show CDR1 as SGHRS and CDR2 as YFSETQ. V was pared by 0 bases and J by 4 bases, with 6 bases of the junction left unmatched. This CDR3 comprises 15 residues. CDR3 nucleotides: TGCGCCAGCAGCTTGGTGGCGGGAGTAAGAGAGACCCAGTACTTC. Its protein product is CASSLVAGVRETQYF. Supplemented by reference TRBV5-1 and TRBJ2-5, the full variable domain reads KAGVTQTPRYLIKTRGQQVTLSCSPISGHRSVSWYQQTPGQGLQFLFEYFSETQRNKGNFPGRFSGRQFSNSRSEMNVSTLELGDSALYLCASSLVAGVRETQYFGPGTRLLVL.

The chain carries TRBV10-2 and TRBJ2-5; TRBD1 agrees at 7 bases. The DNA end favors TRBJ2-7, so the J call may be wrong. The CDR3 is made up of 13 amino acids. Germline assignment: CDR1 WSHSY and CDR2 SAAADI. The CDR3, as DNA: TGCGCCAGCAGGGACGACAGGGAATACGAGCAGTACTTC. It specifies CASRDDREYEQYF.

The chain links TRBV27 to TRBJ1-1; 11 bases are shared with TRBD1. The CDR3 contains 15 residues. In germline, CDR1 is MNHEY, CDR2 SMNVEV (reference sequence). V lost 0 bases to trimming and J lost 4 bases; unmatched junction nucleotides: 1. The DNA for the CDR3 is TGTGCCAGCAGTTTATCCGGGACAGGGGGCACTGAAGCTTTCTTT. Translating it yields CASSLSGTGGTEAFF.

The rearrangement links TRBV4-1 to TRBJ2-5, with D tentatively TRBD2 (5 bases). The closer fit of TRBJ2-7 to the DNA end suggests the J call may be wrong. This CDR3 is 13 amino acids long. Germline V gives CDR1 MGHRA, CDR2 YSYEKL. CDR3 in DNA: TGCGCCAGCAGCCAAGAGGCGGGTTACGAGCAGTACTTC. Protein sequence: CASSQEAGYEQYF.

J is TRBJ1-3 and V is TRBV28, with 8 bases that match TRBD1. The ends lost 5 bases at V and 0 bases at J; junction bases unmatched: 12. Germline CDR1 and CDR2: MDHEN and SYDVKM. The CDR3 extends over 18 amino acids. DNA for the CDR3: TGTGCCAGCAGTCCGGACAGGGAAATTGGTCCCTCTGGAAACACCATATATTTT. This encodes CASSPDREIGPSGNTIYF. Supplemented by reference TRBV28 and TRBJ1-3, the full variable domain reads DVKVTQSSRYLVKRTGEKVFLECVQDMDHENMFWYRQDPGLGLRLIYFSYDVKMKEKGDIPEGYSVSREKKERFSLILESASTNQTSMYLCASSPDREIGPSGNTIYFGEGSWLTVV.

The gene calls are TRBV6-6 and TRBJ2-2; the match to TRBD1 covers 8 bases. V shed 5 bases and J 3 bases; nucleotides not matched to a gene: 5. The CDR3 length is 15 residues. The V gene's germline CDR1 is MNHNY and CDR2 SVGAGI (reference sequence). The CDR3 DNA reads as TGTGCCAGCAGTCGCGGACAGGGTTACACCGGGGAGCTGTTTTTT. Translating gives CASSRGQGYTGELFF.

The chain carries TRBV2 and TRBJ2-7; possible D gene TRBD1, 6 bases. Per the germline V gene, CDR1 is SNHLY and CDR2 is FYNNEI. The V gene lost 8 bases and the J gene lost 4 bases, with 12 bases spanning the gap. CDR3 length: 12 residues. CDR3 bases: TGTGCCAGCGGCTCAGGGGATTACGAGCAGTACTTC. Residues: CASGSGDYEQYF. Variable domain in full (rest from reference TRBV2 and TRBJ2-7): EPEVTQTPSHQVTQMGQEVILRCVPISNHLYFYWYRQILGQKVEFLVSFYNNEISEKSEIFDDQFSVERPDGSNFTLKIRSTKLEDSAMYFCASGSGDYEQYFGPGTRLTVT.

The chain carries TRBV5-1 and TRBJ2-3; TRBD2 aligns across 7 bases. The CDR3 length is 15 residues. Germline CDR1 SGHRS, CDR2 YFSETQ. The junction had 10 bases not matched to a gene; V was cut back by 7 bases and J by 2 bases. The CDR3 loop is CASGLEGRVTDTQYF. DNA of the CDR3: TGCGCCAGCGGGCTTGAGGGGAGGGTCACAGATACGCAGTATTTT.

The chain has TRBV6-5 and TRBJ1-2; TRBD1 aligns across 7 bases. The germline V gene encodes CDR1 MNHEY and CDR2 SVGAGI. This CDR3 spans 13 amino acids. J lost 8 bases, V lost 4 bases, and 7 bases had no gene match. The DNA of the CDR3 is TGTGCCAGCAGTTCGGAGGGGGCAGGAGGCTACACCTTC. This sequence encodes CASSSEGAGGYTF.

The V gene is TRBV19, the J gene TRBJ1-6; TRBD1 might be the D (6 bases). V was pared by 3 bases and J by 10 bases, with 13 bases between. The CDR3 extends over 14 amino acids. Germline lookup yields CDR1 LNHDA and CDR2 SQIVND (reference sequence). As DNA, the CDR3 is TGTGCCAGTAGTATGTTAGGGGGTAACTCACCCCTCCACTTT. It translates to CASSMLGGNSPLHF.

V is TRBV20-1 and J is TRBJ1-1; 7 nucleotides line up with TRBD1. Trimming removed 5 bases from V and 7 bases from J; junction bases left unmatched: 1. CDR1 is DFQATT, CDR2 SNEGSKA, per germline (reference sequence). This CDR3 contains 10 residues. The CDR3, as DNA: TGCAGTGCTGGGACAGATGAAGCTTTCTTT. Translated: CSAGTDEAFF.

The chain carries TRBV11-2 and TRBJ2-2; maybe TRBD2 (6 bases). CDR3 length: 15 residues. V was cut by 5 bases and J by 6 bases, with 16 bases left in between. Germline V gene sequence: CDR1 SGHAT, CDR2 FQNNGV. The CDR3 DNA is TGTGCCAGCAGCCCAGGAGGGTTCAGGTCCGGGGAGCTGTTTTTT. Residues: CASSPGGFRSGELFF. The variable domain in full, with the rest retrieved from reference TRBV11-2 and TRBJ2-2, is EAGVAQSPRYKIIEKRQSVAFWCNPISGHATLYWYQQILGQGPKLLIQFQNNGVVDDSQLPKDRFSAERLKGVDSTLKIQPAKLEDSAVYLCASSPGGFRSGELFFGEGSRLTVL.

This chain connects TRBV7-9 to TRBJ2-6; the D is unclear. Germline lookup yields CDR1 SEHNR and CDR2 FQNEAQ (reference sequence). V lost 5 bases to trimming and J lost 0 bases, with 14 bases between them. This CDR3 has 17 residues. The CDR3, as DNA: TGTGCCAGCAGCCTCCAGAGGAAAATCTCTGGGGCCAACGTCCTGACTTTC. This sequence encodes CASSLQRKISGANVLTF.

This chain connects TRBV7-9 to TRBJ1-2; D is perhaps TRBD1 (5 bases). V was clipped by 1 base and J by 6 bases, with 9 bases between them. This CDR3 contains 13 residues. The germline gives CDR1 SEHNR, CDR2 FQNEAQ (reference sequence). The CDR3 loop reads CASSLERQHGYTF. The CDR3 DNA sequence: TGTGCCAGCAGCTTAGAACGACAGCATGGCTACACCTTC.

This chain links TRBV5-1 with TRBJ2-5; D gene ambiguous. There are 14 residues in the CDR3. The V gene's germline CDR1 is SGHRS and CDR2 YFSETQ. Trimming stripped 4 bases from V and 5 bases from J, with 15 bases between. The chain's CDR3 is CASSPPTSAETQYF. In DNA form, the CDR3 reads TGCGCCAGCAGCCCACCAACCTCCGCGGAGACCCAGTACTTC.

The chain has TRBV19 and TRBJ2-5; D perhaps matches TRBD1 (6 bases). The germline CDR1 and CDR2 sequences are LNHDA and SQIVND (reference sequence). CDR3 length equals 14 residues. Trimming took off 5 bases at V and 3 bases at J, with 13 bases between the two ends. This CDR3 reads CASSPQGLEETQYF. As DNA, the CDR3 is TGTGCCAGTAGTCCGCAGGGGCTAGAAGAGACCCAGTACTTC. The whole variable domain, filled in from reference TRBV19 and TRBJ2-5, reads DGGITQSPKYLFRKEGQNVTLSCEQNLNHDAMYWYRQDPGQGLRLIYYSQIVNDFQKGDIAEGYSVSREKKESFPLTVTSAQKNPTAFYLCASSPQGLEETQYFGPGTRLLVL.

Only one count was recorded for this clone. The V call is TRBV5-4, the J call TRBJ2-1; TRBD1 might be the D (6 bases). This CDR3 region has 14 residues. Looked up from germline, CDR1 is SGHNT and CDR2 is YYREEE (reference sequence). V dropped 2 bases and J dropped 5 bases, with 11 bases sitting between them. CDR3 protein: CASSFGQLHNEQFF. CDR3 sequence (DNA): TGTGCCAGCAGCTTCGGACAGCTACACAATGAGCAGTTCTTC.

V is TRBV25-1 and J is TRBJ2-7; TRBD2 matches at 9 bases. The CDR3 is 16 residues long. Germline-derived CDR1 and CDR2 are MGHDK and SYGVNS. Germline trimming cut 6 bases from V and 0 bases from J; bases unmatched to any gene: 9. Written as DNA, the CDR3 is TGTGCCAGCAGCCGACGGACTAGCGCCAGCTCCTACGAGCAGTACTTC. Amino acid sequence: CASSRRTSASSYEQYF.